A selection of T cell receptor beta chains follows, all from one sample in a study of long-term antiretroviral therapy in people with HIV. The method was immunoSEQ multiplex PCR; TCRdb's version includes in-frame clones alone and lacks a portion of them. Of roughly 13,000 clones listed, roughly 80% were seen once; the top ten hold roughly an eighth. The source was unsorted PBMCs, collected 1.3 years after starting antiretroviral therapy. The source of these receptors is a woman aged 18 to 35 with HIV. The CDR3 runs from the conserved cysteine through the conserved F or W. A D gene is named only where the DNA matches it firmly. Clone size appears in some rows only: once, few, many, or a class for an expanded clone.

clone_size	j_call	d_call	v_call	cdr3_aa	cdr3_nt
few	TRBJ1-1	NA	TRBV9	CASSPEGTEAFF	TGTGCCAGCAGCCCGGAAGGCACTGAAGCTTTCTTT
NA	TRBJ1-1	NA	TRBV27	CATQGGVNTEAFF	TGTGCCACCCAGGGCGGGGTTAACACTGAAGCTTTCTTT
NA	TRBJ2-1	NA	TRBV5-6	CASSLDRSGYEQFF	TGTGCCAGCAGCTTGGATAGAAGTGGCTATGAGCAGTTCTTC
once	TRBJ2-1	TRBD2	TRBV27	CASSLAGGSYNEQFF	TGTGCCAGCAGTCTAGCGGGGGGCTCCTACAATGAGCAGTTCTTC
medium-sized	TRBJ1-3	NA	TRBV27	CASSLVGAGGNTIYF	TGTGCCAGCAGTTTAGTAGGGGCCGGTGGAAACACCATATATTTT
NA	TRBJ2-1	NA	TRBV2	CASGGATPDEQFF	TGTGCCAGCGGAGGTGCGACCCCGGATGAGCAGTTCTTC
few	TRBJ2-2	NA	TRBV7-3	CASSSPGSGELFF	TGTGCCAGCAGCTCACCAGGGTCCGGGGAGCTGTTTTTT
NA	TRBJ1-5	NA	TRBV7-9	CASSFRENQPQHF	TGTGCCAGCAGCTTCCGGGAAAATCAGCCCCAGCATTTT
once	TRBJ1-1	NA	TRBV5-1	CSTAPTSRMNTEAFF	TGCTCCACAGCCCCCACATCGAGGATGAACACTGAAGCTTTCTTT
NA	TRBJ1-2	NA	TRBV6-4	CASSSQAGPYGYTF	TGTGCCAGCAGTTCTCAGGCCGGACCCTATGGCTACACCTTC
NA	TRBJ1-2	NA	TRBV6-6	CASSPGRNYGYTF	TGTGCCAGCAGTCCAGGACGGAACTATGGCTACACCTTC
NA	TRBJ2-7	NA	TRBV6-6	CAAQQGWYEQYF	TGTGCCGCCCAACAGGGTTGGTACGAGCAGTACTTC
NA	TRBJ2-5	TRBD2	TRBV11-2	CASSRRLAGGLTQETQYF	TGTGCCAGCAGCCGCCGACTAGCGGGGGGGTTAACACAAGAGACCCAGTACTTC
NA	TRBJ1-5	NA	TRBV28	CASSFPSRNQPQHF	TGTGCCAGCAGTTTCCCCTCACGTAATCAGCCCCAGCATTTT
NA	TRBJ1-2	NA	TRBV9	CASSSKGDSFNYGYTF	TGTGCCAGCAGCTCAAAGGGCGACAGTTTTAACTATGGCTACACCTTC
NA	TRBJ2-7	NA	TRBV19	CASSNWGTTYEQYF	TGTGCCAGTAGTAATTGGGGGACAACCTACGAGCAGTACTTC
NA	TRBJ1-2	TRBD1	TRBV19	CASSKATGTDYGYTF	TGTGCCAGTAGCAAGGCGACAGGGACTGACTATGGCTACACCTTC
NA	TRBJ2-7	NA	TRBV28	CASSLRGVEQYF	TGTGCCAGCAGTTTACGAGGTGTCGAGCAGTACTTC
once	TRBJ1-6	NA	TRBV27	CASSLAGLLNSPLHF	TGTGCCAGCAGTTTAGCGGGACTGCTCAATTCACCCCTCCACTTT
NA	TRBJ2-7	NA	TRBV4-1	CASSQGGRDEQYF	TGCGCCAGCAGCCAAGGCGGCAGGGACGAGCAGTACTTC
NA	TRBJ1-2	TRBD1	TRBV2	CADLGATGDHYTF	TGTGCCGACCTGGGGGCGACAGGGGACCACTACACCTTC
NA	TRBJ1-2	NA	TRBV10-3	CAISESGWQLLDGYTF	TGTGCCATCAGTGAGTCGGGGTGGCAGCTTCTTGACGGCTACACCTTC
NA	TRBJ2-5	NA	TRBV7-9	CASSLQGPETQYF	TGTGCCAGCAGCTTACAGGGGCCAGAGACCCAGTACTTC
NA	TRBJ1-2	NA	TRBV30	CAWLGSGYTF	TGTGCCTGGTTGGGATCTGGCTACACCTTC
NA	TRBJ2-7	NA	TRBV7-9	CASSPTGNSYEQYF	TGTGCCAGCAGCCCAACAGGGAACTCCTACGAGCAGTACTTC
once	TRBJ2-7	NA	TRBV5-4	CASANDWGGEEQYF	TGTGCCAGCGCGAATGACTGGGGTGGAGAAGAGCAGTACTTC
NA	TRBJ1-1	NA	TRBV5-1	CASSLLVLDTEAFF	TGCGCCAGCAGCTTGTTGGTTTTGGACACTGAAGCTTTCTTT
few	TRBJ2-7	TRBD1	TRBV11-3	CASSCTTPQGVYDEQYF	TGTGCCAGCAGCTGTACGACCCCACAGGGGGTATATGACGAGCAGTACTTC
NA	TRBJ2-3	TRBD2	TRBV2	CASSETSQTDTQYF	TGTGCCAGCAGTGAGACTAGCCAGACAGATACGCAGTATTTT
NA	TRBJ1-5	NA	TRBV6-1	CASSAQGRMNQPQHF	TGTGCCAGCAGTGCTCAGGGCAGGATGAATCAGCCCCAGCATTTT
medium-sized	TRBJ2-7	NA	TRBV28	CASSLRLTTYEQYF	TGTGCCAGCAGTTTAAGGCTAACAACCTACGAGCAGTACTTC
few	TRBJ2-7	NA	TRBV5-1	CASSQGYTDEQYF	TGCGCCAGCAGCCAAGGATACACGGACGAGCAGTACTTC
NA	TRBJ1-3	NA	TRBV7-5	CARSCRAGQPTIYF	TGTGCCAGAAGCTGCCGGGCGGGTCAACCCACCATATATTTT
NA	TRBJ2-7	NA	TRBV11-2	CASSPAYEQYF	TGTGCCAGCAGCCCTGCCTACGAGCAGTACTTC
NA	TRBJ2-7	NA	TRBV7-9	CASSDSRAIYEQYF	TGTGCCAGCAGCGATTCAAGGGCTATCTACGAGCAGTACTTC
NA	TRBJ2-2	NA	TRBV4-2	CASSPPEVRAAGTGELFF	TGTGCCAGCAGCCCCCCTGAGGTGCGAGCGGCAGGAACCGGGGAGCTGTTTTTT
NA	TRBJ2-7	TRBD1	TRBV27	CASSLSGQGDYEQYF	TGTGCCAGCAGTTTATCGGGACAGGGCGACTACGAGCAGTACTTC
NA	TRBJ1-1	NA	TRBV19	CASRGQKNTEAFF	TGTGCCAGTAGAGGACAGAAGAACACTGAAGCTTTCTTT
once	TRBJ2-2	NA	TRBV27	CASSLASRGTGELFF	TGTGCCAGCAGTCTTGCATCCCGAGGCACCGGGGAGCTGTTTTTT
few	TRBJ2-3	TRBD1	TRBV6-1	CASSEKRWTGTVDTQYF	TGTGCCAGCAGTGAAAAAAGGTGGACAGGGACTGTAGATACGCAGTATTTT
NA	TRBJ2-7	TRBD2	TRBV6-5	CASSPRLAGYEQYF	TGTGCCAGCAGTCCGCGACTAGCGGGCTACGAGCAGTACTTC